The 30 T cell receptor beta chains below come from one sample, sequenced in a study of CD8+ T cells in alopecia areata (dated 2018 in TCRdb). The sample's treatment or condition, from its label and the paper: oral pan-JAK inhibitor, 5-10 mg twice daily. Preparation of the library involved the immunoSEQ multiplex PCR assay. RNA was extracted from all samples and reverse transcribed into cDNA, which served as template for TCR sequencing. Not all clones reach the TCRdb copy of this immuneACCESS table, which keeps in-frame sequences only. Checked studies attribute under half of the gap to unresolved V genes and leave the rest unexplained. The sample yields 250,000 to 350,000 clones; 45% to 70% were counted once. The ten largest clones capture 0.75% to 0.95% of the sample. The source material was CD4+ T cells sorted from blood, sampled around week 54, from a patient treated with tofacitinib. The receptors shown here come from a human donor with alopecia areata.

On this clone itself: The same CDR3 arises from other DNA sequences in this sample as well. This rearrangement joins TRBV9 to TRBJ1-6; unclear D gene. The V gene lost 0 bases and the J gene lost 5 bases, with 6 bases spanning the gap. The germline CDR1 and CDR2 sequences are SGDLS and YYNGEE. The CDR3 is 14 amino acids. For the CDR3, the DNA is TGTGCCAGCAGCGTAGGTGGGGATAATTCACCCCTCCACTTT. Translation: CASSVGGDNSPLHF.

J is TRBJ2-5 and V is TRBV19; no definite D call. The CDR3 contains 13 residues. From germline, CDR1 is LNHDA and CDR2 SQIVND (reference sequence). V was clipped by 4 bases and J by 4 bases, with 10 bases between them. The CDR3 DNA is TGTGCCAGTAGTAGGGTCCAGGCAGAGACCCAGTACTTC. Protein sequence: CASSRVQAETQYF.

This clone was found many times. V usage is TRBV7-2 and J usage is TRBJ2-1, with 13 bases aligning to TRBD2. The junction had 10 bases not matched to a gene; V was cut back by 5 bases and J by 6 bases. CDR1 and CDR2 from the germline V gene are SGHTA and FQGNSA. The CDR3 consists of 17 residues. The CDR3 sequence: CASSPQLAGGPFNEQFF. The CDR3 region has the DNA TGTGCCAGCAGCCCGCAACTAGCGGGGGGGCCCTTCAATGAGCAGTTCTTC.

This clone occurred a few times. The chain employs TRBV7-2 and TRBJ2-5; D possibly corresponds to TRBD2 (5 bases). Germline CDR1 reads SGHTA; CDR2 reads FQGNSA. The CDR3 is 14 residues long. Trimming stripped 5 bases from V and 5 bases from J, with 15 bases between. The DNA of the CDR3 is TGTGCCAGCAGCCTCAATGCAGGCGGGGAGACCCAGTACTTC. It encodes CASSLNAGGETQYF.

The genes are TRBV4-2 and TRBJ2-7, with no clear D. This CDR3 region has 19 residues. With 0 bases removed from V and 1 base from J, the gap between germline ends came to 22 bases. Germline CDR1 reads LGHNA; CDR2 reads YNFKEQ. In DNA, the CDR3 is TGTGCCAGCAGCCAAGACCTGGGCAGCCCGTTCGTCAGATCCTACGAGCAGTACTTC. It yields the protein CASSQDLGSPFVRSYEQYF.

The rearrangement joins TRBV29-1 to TRBJ1-2; weak D call: TRBD1 (6 bases). Trimming took off 3 bases at V and 5 bases at J, with 13 bases between the two ends. In germline, CDR1 is SQVTM, CDR2 ANQGSEA. This CDR3 is 13 amino acids long. In nucleotides, the CDR3 is TGCAGCGTTGATTGGGGGGCGGGGTATGGCTACACCTTC. It encodes CSVDWGAGYGYTF.

This clone was counted between two and nine times. The chain recombines TRBV5-1 with TRBJ2-5; D might be TRBD1 (5 bases). The CDR3 extends over 13 amino acids. Germline V gene lookup returns CDR1 SGHRS and CDR2 YFSETQ. Trimming left V 2 bases short and J 4 bases short, with 9 bases between. The CDR3 region has the DNA TGCGCCAGCAGCTTAGGGGTTTTAGAGACCCAGTACTTC. Its protein is CASSLGVLETQYF.

The rearrangement joins TRBV9 to TRBJ2-5, with unresolved D. This CDR3 has 15 residues. CDR1 and CDR2 from the germline V gene are SGDLS and YYNGEE. The ends were cut back, 0 bases at V and 1 base at J, with 10 bases in the middle. CDR3: CASSVESARQETQYF. In DNA form, the CDR3 reads TGTGCCAGCAGCGTAGAATCCGCACGCCAAGAGACCCAGTACTTC. Full variable domain (rest looked up from reference TRBV9 and TRBJ2-5): DSGVTQTPKHLITATGQRVTLRCSPRSGDLSVYWYQQSLDQGLQFLIQYYNGEERAKGNILERFSAQQFPDLHSELNLSSLELGDSALYFCASSVESARQETQYFGPGTRLLVL.

V and J are TRBV4-2 and TRBJ2-1; the D is unclear. The V gene lost 0 bases and the J gene lost 0 bases, with 9 bases spanning the gap. The CDR3 runs to 16 residues. Germline V gene data show CDR1 as LGHNA and CDR2 as YNFKEQ. Here the CDR3 DNA reads TGTGCCAGCAGCCAAGATTGGGCCAGCTCCTACAATGAGCAGTTCTTC. It codes for CASSQDWASSYNEQFF.

The chain carries TRBV4-2 and TRBJ2-1, with 11 bases aligning to TRBD2. V shed 6 bases, J shed 10 bases, and the junction held 11 bases outside the gene matches. The length of the CDR3 is 15 residues. CDR1 is LGHNA and CDR2 is YNFKEQ in the germline V gene. CDR3 sequence (DNA): TGTGCCAGCAGAGATAGCGGGGGGGCCTTGGTAGAGCAGTTCTTC. It translates to CASRDSGGALVEQFF.

The V gene is TRBV30, the J gene TRBJ2-7; D may be TRBD2 (5 bases). Trimming cost V 4 bases and J 3 bases, with 16 bases left between them. From germline, CDR1 is GTSNPN and CDR2 SVGIG (reference sequence). This CDR3 has 14 amino acids. CDR3 sequence reads: CAWKGRESFYEQYF. In nucleotides, the CDR3 is TGTGCCTGGAAGGGCCGGGAATCCTTCTACGAGCAGTACTTC.

The J gene is TRBJ1-1, the V gene TRBV30; D call uncertain. CDR1 is GTSNPN, CDR2 SVGIG, per germline (reference sequence). This CDR3 is built from 13 residues. With 5 bases removed from V and 3 bases from J, the gap between germline ends came to 13 bases. CDR3 sequence: CAWGGNEYTEAFF. CDR3 nucleotide sequence: TGTGCCTGGGGTGGGAACGAGTACACTGAAGCTTTCTTT.

This clone was counted a few times. The chain carries TRBV4-2 and TRBJ2-6; the D is unclear. The V end lost 4 bases, the J end lost 0 bases, and 7 bases lay between the germline ends. The germline V gene has CDR1 LGHNA and CDR2 YNFKEQ. The CDR3 consists of 15 residues. CDR3 sequence (DNA): TGTGCCAGCAGCCGACCGGGCTCTGGGGCCAACGTCCTGACTTTC. Protein: CASSRPGSGANVLTF.

The V call is TRBV29-1, the J call TRBJ2-7; no definite D call. Germline V gene data show CDR1 as SQVTM and CDR2 as ANQGSEA. The ends were cut back, 4 bases at V and 4 bases at J, with 11 bases in the middle. The CDR3 runs 12 residues. The CDR3 loop is CSVVGSFYEQYF. CDR3 sequence (DNA): TGCAGCGTTGTGGGGTCATTTTACGAGCAGTACTTC.

The V call is TRBV30, the J call TRBJ2-1; 8 bases are a match to TRBD1. The CDR3 consists of 14 residues. CDR1 is GTSNPN and CDR2 is SVGIG in the germline V gene (reference sequence). Trimming took 5 bases from V and 0 from J; bases not matched to a gene: 3. CDR3 nucleotides: TGTGCCTGGTGGACAGGGCTCTCCTACAATGAGCAGTTCTTC. It yields the protein CAWWTGLSYNEQFF.

This chain links TRBV6-5 with TRBJ1-2, with D tentatively TRBD1 (5 bases). CDR3 length: 14 residues. The ends were cut back, 4 bases at V and 2 bases at J, with 11 bases in the middle. Germline CDR1 is MNHEY and CDR2 is SVGAGI. The CDR3 DNA follows: TGTGCCAGCAGTTTAGGCAGGGTAAACTATGGCTACACCTTC. This translates into CASSLGRVNYGYTF.

This clone occurred a few times. This chain connects TRBV30 to TRBJ2-7; 7 positions match TRBD2. Germline values: CDR1 GTSNPN, CDR2 SVGIG (reference sequence). The CDR3 spans 14 residues. The J segment lost 6 bases and the V segment lost 0 bases, leaving 8 bases of the junction unmatched. This chain's CDR3 is CAWSVQGRGTEQYF. CDR3 DNA: TGTGCCTGGAGTGTACAAGGGCGGGGGACCGAGCAGTACTTC.

This clone has a handful of counts. V is TRBV2 and J is TRBJ2-3; D is undetermined. CDR1 SNHLY and CDR2 FYNNEI come from the germline V gene. V lost 6 bases to trimming and J lost 4 bases, with 8 bases between them. There are 12 residues in the CDR3. CDR3 sequence (DNA): TGTGCCAGCAGACCCCGGGCAGATACGCAGTATTTT. This codes for CASRPRADTQYF.

This clone was seen more than once but under ten times. CDR3 residues: CASSPPGREDTDTQYF. The DNA of the CDR3 is TGTGCCAGCAGCCCCCCGGGCAGGGAAGACACAGATACGCAGTATTTT. The chain combines TRBV9 with TRBJ2-3; TRBD1 is a possible D gene (5 bases). This CDR3 region has 16 residues. V was clipped by 4 bases and J by 2 bases, with 17 bases between them. The germline CDR1 and CDR2 sequences are SGDLS and YYNGEE.

This rearrangement joins TRBV10-3 to TRBJ1-5; 8 bases agree with TRBD1. After removal of 5 bases from V and 7 bases from J, the junction contained 4 bases not matched to a gene. CDR1 and CDR2 from the germline V gene are ENHRY and SYGVKD. The CDR3 has 13 amino acids. The CDR3 DNA reads as TGTGCCATCAGTAAACAGGGGGACCAGCCCCAGCATTTT. Translation gives CAISKQGDQPQHF.

The chain combines TRBV4-3 with TRBJ2-7; possibly TRBD1 for D (5 bases). The CDR3 loop spans 12 amino acids. Germline CDR1 LGHNA, CDR2 YSLEER. Trimming took 3 bases from V and 9 from J, leaving 12 bases between them. The CDR3 bases are TGCGCCAGCAGCCATTTGGGGCAGGGGCAGTACTTC. It codes for CASSHLGQGQYF.

CDR3 sequence reads: CASSPTRGVSGYTF. The CDR3 DNA sequence: TGTGCCAGCAGCCCCACGCGGGGCGTGAGTGGCTACACCTTC. The J gene is TRBJ1-2, the V gene TRBV7-9; possibly TRBD1 for D (5 bases). CDR1 SEHNR and CDR2 FQNEAQ come from the germline V gene (reference sequence). Trimming shortened V by 5 bases and J by 7 bases, and 17 bases separated the two germline ends. The CDR3 has 14 residues.

This sequence joins TRBV30 and TRBJ1-2; D remains ambiguous. The CDR3 is 14 residues long. Germline CDR1 is GTSNPN and CDR2 is SVGIG (reference sequence). Trimming took off 2 bases at V and 0 bases at J, with 10 bases between the two ends. The CDR3, as DNA: TGTGCCTGGAGTACTCGTTTAGCTAACTATGGCTACACCTTC. Encoded protein: CAWSTRLANYGYTF.

This clone has just one count. The chain couples TRBV20-1 to TRBJ2-7, with D perhaps matching TRBD1 (5 bases). The CDR3 sequence is 11 residues long. CDR1 and CDR2 from the germline V gene are DFQATT and SNEGSKA (reference sequence). Between the trimmed V and J ends, which lost 5 bases and 5 bases, there was a span of 10 bases. The CDR3 DNA is TGCAGTGCTCCCTGGGGCGACGAGCAGTACTTC. It encodes CSAPWGDEQYF.

This clone was seen more than once but under ten times. In the same sample, other DNA sequences code for this CDR3. The chain has TRBV29-1 and TRBJ1-2, with no clear D. CDR3 size: 11 residues. V was pared by 3 bases and J by 2 bases, with 4 bases between. From germline, CDR1 is SQVTM and CDR2 ANQGSEA. CDR3 nucleotide sequence: TGCAGCGTTGACCGGAACTATGGCTACACCTTC. It yields the protein CSVDRNYGYTF.

V usage is TRBV5-1 and J usage is TRBJ2-5, with 7 bases identical to TRBD1. In germline, CDR1 is SGHRS, CDR2 YFSETQ. V gave up 3 bases and J gave up 5 bases; unmatched junction bases: 4. This CDR3 is built from 13 residues. CDR3 sequence: CASSSHRGETQYF. CDR3 nucleotide sequence: TGCGCCAGCAGCTCCCACAGGGGTGAGACCCAGTACTTC.

The chain couples TRBV7-9 to TRBJ1-5; 9 bases line up with TRBD1. Germline V gives CDR1 SEHNR, CDR2 FQNEAQ (reference sequence). This CDR3 spans 15 amino acids. Unmatched junction bases numbered 5, after V lost 5 bases and J lost 3 bases. The CDR3 reads CASSEGQGFNQPQHF. CDR3 in DNA: TGTGCCAGCAGCGAGGGACAGGGTTTCAATCAGCCCCAGCATTTT.

This clone has just a few counts. The chain is built from TRBV7-2 and TRBJ2-5, with D possibly TRBD1 on 6 matching bases. CDR3 size: 15 residues. The germline V gene has CDR1 SGHTA and CDR2 FQGNSA. Trimming pared 3 bases from V and 4 bases from J, leaving 15 bases between. For the CDR3, the DNA is TGTGCCAGCAGCTTTAACAAGGGCAGGGGAGAGACCCAGTACTTC. It specifies CASSFNKGRGETQYF.

The chain combines TRBV29-1 with TRBJ2-6; D call uncertain. V lost 5 bases and J 0 bases, leaving 5 bases between the germline ends. The CDR3 sequence is 13 residues long. Germline CDR1 and CDR2: SQVTM and ANQGSEA. CDR3 sequence: CSVPVSGANVLTF. The CDR3 DNA is TGCAGCGTTCCCGTCTCTGGGGCCAACGTCCTGACTTTC.

Ten or more counts support this clone. J is TRBJ2-7 and V is TRBV6-6; D gene ambiguous. The CDR3 has 15 residues. CDR1 is MNHNY and CDR2 is SVGAGI in the germline V gene (reference sequence). V gave up 4 bases and J gave up 1 base, with 14 bases separating them. This CDR3 is CASSSPTLRSYEQYF. In DNA form, the CDR3 reads TGTGCCAGCAGTTCGCCGACACTTCGGTCCTACGAGCAGTACTTC.